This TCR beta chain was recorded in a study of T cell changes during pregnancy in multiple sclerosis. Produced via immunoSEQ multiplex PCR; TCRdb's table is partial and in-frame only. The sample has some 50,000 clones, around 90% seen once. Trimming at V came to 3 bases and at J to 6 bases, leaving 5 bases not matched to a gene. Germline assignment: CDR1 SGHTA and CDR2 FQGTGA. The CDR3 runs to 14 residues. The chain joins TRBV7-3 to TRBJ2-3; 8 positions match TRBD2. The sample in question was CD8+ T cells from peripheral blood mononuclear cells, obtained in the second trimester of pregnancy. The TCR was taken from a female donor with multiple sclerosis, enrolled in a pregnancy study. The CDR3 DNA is TGTGCCAGCAGCTTGGCGGGGGGAGAGGATACGCAGTATTTT. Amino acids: CASSLAGGEDTQYF.